This T cell receptor beta chain appears in the sequencing data of a study of regulatory T cells in long-lasting Graves disease (dated by TCRdb to about 2021). Regarding the complete study: Antithyroid drugs had been taken for less than 3 months by newly diagnosed Graves' disease patients. Patients with persistent Graves' disease were compared with patients with newly diagnosed Graves' disease using TCR sequencing and RNA sequencing of peripheral blood. The study was registered as a clinical trial and conducted in China. A total of around 35 samples underwent TCR sequencing: about 13 from persistent and some 20 from newly diagnosed Graves' disease patients. Paper-wide results and their limitations: Persistent patients shared more public clonotypes among themselves (2,741) than newly diagnosed patients did (roughly 920). The authors noted that the small sample size was a limitation that may lower accuracy. Persistent Graves' disease patients showed lower TCR Shannon entropy and fewer highly expanded clones than newly diagnosed patients, suggesting clonal expansion. Peripheral blood alone was examined, since thyroid tissue, which constituted the primary lesion, could not be accessed. Only the TCR beta chain was sequenced and analyzed. TRBV28, TRBJ1-2 and TRBJ2-5 were preferentially used in persistent disease, while TRBV20-1 and TRBJ2-1 were favored in newly diagnosed disease.

The library was generated by multiplex PCR. The sequencer was an Illumina HiSeq 4000. TCR beta libraries were built with iRepertoire HTBI primers and Arm-PCR amplification of CDR3 regions. Before sequencing, the PCR products underwent gel purification. In the source study's methods: Across samples, 62 TRBV and roughly 15 TRBJ segments were identified and used for gene usage analysis of CDR3 amino acid clonotypes. COPE and FqMerger were used to merge the filtered high-quality paired reads into contigs. BLAST was used to align contigs to the IMGT TRBV, TRBD and TRBJ reference genes, and CDR3 was defined following IMGT. Any clonotype with a frequency above 0.1% was classified as a highly expanded clone. Shannon entropy was used to measure repertoire diversity, and the Gini coefficient was used to measure V-J evenness. Public clonotypes were defined as clonotypes shared by more than one individual. TCRdb reworked the public reads: Q25 trimming with fastp, MiXCR clone assembly, productive beta chains retained. Identical CDR3 protein sequences are pooled into one entry, listed with their most common genes and DNA. Clone size and V and J calls follow TCRdb, not the original study. The table for this sample lists roughly 420,000 distinct CDR3 sequences; around 15% of them were counted only once. The ten largest clones add up to 22% of the sample.

Including the terminal cysteine and phenylalanine, the CDR3 comprises 11 residues. Only the CDR3 region is kept as DNA, spanning 33 bases read in frame from base 1. CDR1 and CDR2 (MNHEY, SMNVEV) derive from the germline V gene (reference sequence). Trimming leaves V shorter by 6 bases and J shorter by 8 bases, with the junction holding 1 base beyond the gene matches. This sample's time point label indicates: newly diagnosed GD, antithyroid drugs for less than 3 months. RNA was extracted from PBMCs in TRIzol for both TCR sequencing and RNA sequencing. The diagnosis of Graves' disease was made according to American Thyroid Association guidelines. The patients came from an endocrinology department in Xi'an, China. From each patient, around 8.3 milliliters of peripheral blood was collected into an EDTA anticoagulant tube. Ficoll Paque Plus density gradient separation was used to isolate PBMCs, and no further T cell sorting was performed. An Agilent 2100 Bioanalyzer and agarose gel were used to check RNA quality, while a NanoDrop 2000 measured RNA concentration.

This clonotype was detected ten times or more. Its antigen remains unidentified. Base qualities are missing; no much larger clone stands one base away. The sequence is built from TRBV27 and TRBJ2-1; 7 junctional bases match TRBD1. The input for sequencing was peripheral blood mononuclear cells (PBMCs), taken at new diagnosis, from a patient treated with antithyroid drugs. The clonotype originates from a female donor with Graves disease. The CDR3 has the sequence CASSQGDEQFF. The nucleotides are TGTGCCAGCAGCCAGGGGGATGAGCAGTTCTTC.